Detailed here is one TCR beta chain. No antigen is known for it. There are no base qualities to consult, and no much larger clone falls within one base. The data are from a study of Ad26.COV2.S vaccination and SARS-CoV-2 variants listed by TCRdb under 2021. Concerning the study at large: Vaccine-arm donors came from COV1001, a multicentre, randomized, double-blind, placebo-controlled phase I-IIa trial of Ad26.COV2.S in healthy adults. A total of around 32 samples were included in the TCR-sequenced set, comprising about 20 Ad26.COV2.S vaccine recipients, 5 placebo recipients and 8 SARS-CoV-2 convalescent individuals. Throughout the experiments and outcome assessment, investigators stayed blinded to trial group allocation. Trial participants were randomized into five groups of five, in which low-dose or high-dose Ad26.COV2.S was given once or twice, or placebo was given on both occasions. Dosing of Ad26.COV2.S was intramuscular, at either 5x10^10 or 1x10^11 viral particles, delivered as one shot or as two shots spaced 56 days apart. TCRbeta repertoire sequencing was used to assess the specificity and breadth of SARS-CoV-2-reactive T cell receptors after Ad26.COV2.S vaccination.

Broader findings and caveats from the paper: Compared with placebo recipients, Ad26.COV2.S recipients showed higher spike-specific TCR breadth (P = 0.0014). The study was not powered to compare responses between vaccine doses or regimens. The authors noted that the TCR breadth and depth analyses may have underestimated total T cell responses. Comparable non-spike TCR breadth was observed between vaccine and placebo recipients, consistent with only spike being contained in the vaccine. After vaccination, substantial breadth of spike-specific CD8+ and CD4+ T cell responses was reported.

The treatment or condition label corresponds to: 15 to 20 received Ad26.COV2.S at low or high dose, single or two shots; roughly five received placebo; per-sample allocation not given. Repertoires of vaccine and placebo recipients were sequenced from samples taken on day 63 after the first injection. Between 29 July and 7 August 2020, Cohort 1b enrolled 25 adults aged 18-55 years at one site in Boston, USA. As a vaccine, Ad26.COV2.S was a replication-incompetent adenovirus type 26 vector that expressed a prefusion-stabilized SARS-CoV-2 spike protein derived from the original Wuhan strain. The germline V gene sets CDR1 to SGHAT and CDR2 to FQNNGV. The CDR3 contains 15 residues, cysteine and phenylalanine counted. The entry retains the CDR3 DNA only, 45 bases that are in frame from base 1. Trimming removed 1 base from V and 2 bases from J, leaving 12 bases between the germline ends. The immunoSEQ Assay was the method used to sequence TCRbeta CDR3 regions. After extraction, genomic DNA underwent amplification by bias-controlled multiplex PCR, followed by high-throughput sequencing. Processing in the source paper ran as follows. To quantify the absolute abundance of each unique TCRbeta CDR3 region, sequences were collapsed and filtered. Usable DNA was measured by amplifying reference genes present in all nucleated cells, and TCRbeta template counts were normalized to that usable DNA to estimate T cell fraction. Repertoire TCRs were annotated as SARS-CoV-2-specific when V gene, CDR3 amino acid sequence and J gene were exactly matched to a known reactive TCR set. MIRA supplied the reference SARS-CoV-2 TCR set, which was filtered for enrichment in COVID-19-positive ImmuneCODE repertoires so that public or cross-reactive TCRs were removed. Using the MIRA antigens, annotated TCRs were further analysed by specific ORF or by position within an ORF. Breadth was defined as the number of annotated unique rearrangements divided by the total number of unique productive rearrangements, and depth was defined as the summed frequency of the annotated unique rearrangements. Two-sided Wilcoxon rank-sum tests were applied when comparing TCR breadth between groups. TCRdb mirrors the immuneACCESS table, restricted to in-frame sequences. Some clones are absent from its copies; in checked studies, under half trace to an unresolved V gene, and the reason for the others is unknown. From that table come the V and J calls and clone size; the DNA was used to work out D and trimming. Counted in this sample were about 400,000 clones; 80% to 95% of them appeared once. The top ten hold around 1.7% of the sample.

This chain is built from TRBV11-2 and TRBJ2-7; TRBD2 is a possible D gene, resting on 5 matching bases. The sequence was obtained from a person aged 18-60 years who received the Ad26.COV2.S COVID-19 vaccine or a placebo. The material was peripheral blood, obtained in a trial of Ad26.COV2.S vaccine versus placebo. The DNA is TGTGCCAGCAGCTTAGGGCCCCTCGGGACCTACGAGCAGTACTTC. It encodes CASSLGPLGTYEQYF.